Listed below are T cell receptor beta chains from one sample, sequenced in a study of OX40 agonist ivuxolimab in advanced cancers. TCRdb's table, derived via immunoSEQ multiplex PCR, lists solely in-frame clones and lacks some. The table has some 75,000 clones, roughly 84% seen once. The sequencing here drew on CD4+ or CD8+ T cells sorted from blood, taken in a trial of the OX40 agonist ivuxolimab. These receptors all stem from an adult with an advanced solid tumor such as melanoma, head and neck, liver or kidney cancer. Both conserved end residues are part of each CDR3. D genes are given only for firm matches. Size values are once, few and many counts, or a class for expanded clones, and some rows have none.

d_call,v_call,j_call,clone_size,cdr3_aa,cdr3_nt
TRBD2,TRBV6-5,TRBJ2-1,.,CASRDGGSYNEQFF,TGTGCCAGCAGGGACGGGGGGTCCTACAATGAGCAGTTCTTC
TRBD1,TRBV19,TRBJ1-1,.,CASSQGQRGTEAFF,TGTGCCAGTAGTCAGGGACAGAGGGGCACTGAAGCTTTCTTT
TRBD2,TRBV7-9,TRBJ2-1,.,CASSLRRAGGNNEQFF,TGTGCCAGCAGCTTACGAAGAGCGGGGGGTAACAATGAGCAGTTCTTC
.,TRBV5-6,TRBJ1-6,.,CASSLRTGSYNSPLHF,TGTGCCAGCAGCTTACGGACGGGGTCCTATAATTCACCCCTCCACTTT
TRBD2,TRBV4-3,TRBJ2-7,.,CASSQNWAVAGNEQYF,TGCGCCAGCAGCCAAAATTGGGCCGTAGCGGGAAACGAGCAGTACTTC
.,TRBV28,TRBJ1-3,.,CASSSPGGTGNTIYF,TGTGCCAGCAGTTCCCCTGGGGGGACTGGAAACACCATATATTTT
.,TRBV5-4,TRBJ1-5,.,CASSLDSAKNSSNQPQHF,TGTGCCAGCAGCTTGGACAGTGCTAAGAACTCAAGTAATCAGCCCCAGCATTTT
.,TRBV6-1,TRBJ2-1,.,CASSGLKFNEQFF,TGTGCCAGCAGCGGCCTAAAATTTAATGAGCAGTTCTTC
.,TRBV30,TRBJ2-4,.,CASGGEAKNIQYF,TGTGCCTCAGGGGGGGAGGCCAAAAACATTCAGTACTTC
.,TRBV7-6,TRBJ1-5,.,CASSPGRGSNQPQHF,TGTGCCAGCAGCCCCGGAAGAGGAAGCAATCAGCCCCAGCATTTT
.,TRBV5-1,TRBJ1-3,few,CASSPGWGRNSGNTIYF,TGCGCCAGCAGCCCAGGCTGGGGAAGAAACTCTGGAAACACCATATATTTT
.,TRBV21-1,TRBJ1-6,.,CASSKALRGRNSPLHF,TGTGCCAGCAGCAAAGCTCTCCGGGGCCGTAATTCACCCCTCCACTTT
TRBD1,TRBV19,TRBJ1-5,.,CAASTRTGGNQPQHF,TGTGCCGCCAGTACGAGGACAGGGGGCAATCAGCCCCAGCATTTT
.,TRBV15,TRBJ2-3,.,CATSRDNPGEGTDTQYF,TGTGCCACCAGCAGAGATAACCCAGGGGAGGGCACAGATACGCAGTATTTT
.,TRBV6-6,TRBJ2-3,.,CASRAEGIEADTQYF,TGTGCCAGCAGGGCGGAGGGAATTGAGGCAGATACGCAGTATTTT
.,TRBV19,TRBJ2-1,.,CASSISFAGSRNEQFF,TGTGCCAGTAGTATCTCCTTCGCTGGTAGCAGGAATGAGCAGTTCTTC
TRBD2,TRBV6-5,TRBJ2-3,.,CASSRGVGDTQYF,TGTGCCAGCAGTCGGGGGGTTGGAGATACGCAGTATTTT
.,TRBV11-2,TRBJ1-5,.,CASSLGQINQPQHF,TGTGCCAGCAGCTTAGGACAGATTAATCAGCCCCAGCATTTT
TRBD1,TRBV28,TRBJ2-7,.,CASSSLGTGNNEQYF,TGTGCCAGCAGTTCTTTGGGGACAGGGAACAACGAGCAGTACTTC
.,TRBV5-5,TRBJ1-2,once,CASSTFTGTETYGYTF,TGTGCCAGCAGCACCTTTACCGGGACGGAGACCTATGGCTACACCTTC
.,TRBV7-9,TRBJ1-1,.,CASSFGGLNTEAFF,TGTGCCAGCAGCTTTGGGGGGTTGAACACTGAAGCTTTCTTT
.,TRBV4-2,TRBJ2-1,.,CASSLAVSQNNEQFF,TGTGCCAGCAGCCTAGCGGTATCCCAAAACAATGAGCAGTTCTTC
.,TRBV5-6,TRBJ2-7,few,CASSWYGAGGKYEQYF,TGTGCCAGCAGCTGGTATGGGGCAGGGGGGAAGTACGAGCAGTACTTC
.,TRBV7-2,TRBJ1-5,.,CASSPETEYSNQPQHF,TGTGCCAGCAGCCCCGAGACAGAGTATAGCAATCAGCCCCAGCATTTT
.,TRBV12-5,TRBJ2-1,once,CASGSERVYGEQFF,TGTGCTAGTGGTTCGGAGAGGGTTTACGGTGAGCAGTTCTTC
.,TRBV2,TRBJ1-2,.,CASSEQAIIANYGYTF,TGTGCCAGCAGTGAACAGGCCATCATAGCTAACTATGGCTACACCTTC
TRBD2,TRBV11-1,TRBJ2-7,.,CASSRGLAGASSYEQYF,TGTGCCAGCAGCCGCGGACTAGCGGGGGCCTCTTCCTACGAGCAGTACTTC
.,TRBV10-3,TRBJ2-1,.,CAISESGTLGGRDEQFF,TGTGCCATCAGTGAGTCCGGGACCCTGGGCGGGCGGGATGAGCAGTTCTTC
.,TRBV27,TRBJ1-4,.,CASSRGPYEKLFF,TGTGCCAGCAGCCGGGGACCGTATGAAAAACTGTTTTTT
.,TRBV28,TRBJ2-7,.,CASSLRSESYYFF,TGTGCCAGCAGTTTACGGTCAGAATCATACTATTTTTTC
.,TRBV6-6,TRBJ2-1,few,CASSRDTYNEQFF,TGTGCCAGCAGTCGGGACACGTACAATGAGCAGTTCTTC
TRBD2,TRBV18,TRBJ2-5,once,CASSPQAGGETQYF,TGTGCCAGCTCACCACAAGCGGGGGGAGAGACCCAGTACTTC
.,TRBV5-1,TRBJ1-1,.,CASSLGGRIAMNTEAFF,TGCGCCAGCAGCTTGGGGGGCAGGATAGCGATGAACACTGAAGCTTTCTTT
.,TRBV19,TRBJ1-1,.,CASSPQGLHTEAFF,TGTGCCAGTAGCCCACAGGGTTTGCACACTGAAGCTTTCTTT
.,TRBV7-3,TRBJ2-2,.,CASSLDSTGELFF,TGTGCCAGCAGCTTGGACAGCACCGGGGAGCTGTTTTTT
TRBD2,TRBV7-3,TRBJ2-5,once,CASSTGLAETETQYF,TGTGCCAGCAGCACCGGACTAGCGGAAACAGAGACCCAGTACTTC
TRBD2,TRBV19,TRBJ2-1,.,CASRDDGAGGRREQFF,TGTGCCAGTAGGGACGATGGGGCGGGAGGGCGTCGTGAGCAGTTCTTC
.,TRBV6-1,TRBJ1-5,.,CASSEGGASNQPQHF,TGTGCCAGCAGTGAAGGAGGGGCGAGCAATCAGCCCCAGCATTTT
TRBD1,TRBV25-1,TRBJ2-5,few,CASSPGQPQETQYF,TGTGCCAGCAGCCCGGGACAGCCACAAGAGACCCAGTACTTC
.,TRBV12-5,TRBJ1-3,.,CASGWDISSGNTIYF,TGTGCTAGTGGCTGGGACATCAGCTCTGGAAACACCATATATTTT
.,TRBV7-2,TRBJ1-1,few,CASSPGRGSTEAFF,TGTGCCAGCAGCCCGGGGCGTGGGAGCACTGAAGCTTTCTTT